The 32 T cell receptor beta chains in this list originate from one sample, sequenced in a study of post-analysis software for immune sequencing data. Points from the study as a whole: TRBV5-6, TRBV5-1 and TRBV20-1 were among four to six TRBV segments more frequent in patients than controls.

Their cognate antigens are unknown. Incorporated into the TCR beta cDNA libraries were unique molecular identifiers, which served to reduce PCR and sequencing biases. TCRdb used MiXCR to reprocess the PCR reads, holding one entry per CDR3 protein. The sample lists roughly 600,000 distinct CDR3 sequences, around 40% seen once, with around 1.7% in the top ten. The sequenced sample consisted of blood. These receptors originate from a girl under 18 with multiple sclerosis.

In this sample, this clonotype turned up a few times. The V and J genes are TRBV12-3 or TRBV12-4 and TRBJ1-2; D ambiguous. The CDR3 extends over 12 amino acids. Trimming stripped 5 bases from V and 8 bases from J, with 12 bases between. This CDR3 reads CASSGREDGYTF. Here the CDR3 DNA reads TGTGCCAGCAGTGGAAGGGAGGACGGCTACACCTTC.

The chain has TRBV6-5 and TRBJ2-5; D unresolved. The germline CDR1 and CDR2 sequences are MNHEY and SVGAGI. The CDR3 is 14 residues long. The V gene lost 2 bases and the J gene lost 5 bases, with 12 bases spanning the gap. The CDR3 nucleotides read TGTGCCAGCAGTTACGGGGTAGCTGGGGAGACCCAGTACTTC. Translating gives CASSYGVAGETQYF.

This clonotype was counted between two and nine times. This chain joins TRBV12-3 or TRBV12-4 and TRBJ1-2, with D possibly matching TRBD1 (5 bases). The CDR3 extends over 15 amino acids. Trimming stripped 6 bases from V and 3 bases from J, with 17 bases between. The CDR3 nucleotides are TGTGCCAGCAGCAAGGCGGGGGAACGGGACTATGGCTACACCTTC. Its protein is CASSKAGERDYGYTF.

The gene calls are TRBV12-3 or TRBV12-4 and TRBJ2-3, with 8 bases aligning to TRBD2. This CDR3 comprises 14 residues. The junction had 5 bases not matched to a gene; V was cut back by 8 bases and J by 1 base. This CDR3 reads CASGPLAGTDTQYF. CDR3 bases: TGTGCCAGCGGCCCACTAGCGGGCACAGATACGCAGTATTTT.

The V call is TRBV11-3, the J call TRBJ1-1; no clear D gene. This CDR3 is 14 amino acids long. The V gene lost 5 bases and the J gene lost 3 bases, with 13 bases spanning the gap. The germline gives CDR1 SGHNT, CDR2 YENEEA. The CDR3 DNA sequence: TGTGCCAGCAGCCCACGGAGAAGGGACACTGAAGCTTTCTTT. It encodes CASSPRRRDTEAFF.

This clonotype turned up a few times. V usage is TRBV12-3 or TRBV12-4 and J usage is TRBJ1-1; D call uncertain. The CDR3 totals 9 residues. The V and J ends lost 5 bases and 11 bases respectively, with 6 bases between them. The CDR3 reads CASSPGAFF. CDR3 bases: TGTGCCAGCAGTCCCGGGGCTTTCTTT.

CDR3: CASSLDTVSNQPQHF. The DNA of the CDR3 is TGCGCCAGCAGCTTGGACACCGTTAGCAATCAGCCCCAGCATTTT. The V call is TRBV5-1, the J call TRBJ1-5; D unresolved. Trimming stripped 0 bases from V and 0 bases from J, with 7 bases between. The CDR3 sequence is 15 residues long. CDR1 and CDR2 (germline): SGHRS, YFSETQ.

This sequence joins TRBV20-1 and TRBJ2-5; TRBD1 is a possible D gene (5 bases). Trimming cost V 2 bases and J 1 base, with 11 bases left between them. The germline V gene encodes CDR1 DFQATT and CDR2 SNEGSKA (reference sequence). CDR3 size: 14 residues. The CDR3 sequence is CSARIAGIQETQYF. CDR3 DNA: TGCAGTGCTAGAATTGCAGGGATCCAAGAGACCCAGTACTTC.

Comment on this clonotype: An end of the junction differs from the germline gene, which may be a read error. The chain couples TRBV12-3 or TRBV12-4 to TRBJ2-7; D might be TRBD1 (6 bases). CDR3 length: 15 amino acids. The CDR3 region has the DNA TGTACCAGCAGTTTATCCGCAGGGGATGGCTACGAGCAGTACTTC. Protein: CTSSLSAGDGYEQYF.

CDR3 amino acids: CASSEVGGSGNTIYF. CDR3 DNA sequence: TGTGCCAGCAGTGAAGTGGGCGGCTCTGGAAACACCATATATTTT. The chain joins TRBV6-1 to TRBJ1-3; D is unclear. Trimming left V 1 base short and J 0 bases short, with 7 bases between. Germline CDR1 is MNHNS and CDR2 is SASEGT. This CDR3 comprises 15 residues.

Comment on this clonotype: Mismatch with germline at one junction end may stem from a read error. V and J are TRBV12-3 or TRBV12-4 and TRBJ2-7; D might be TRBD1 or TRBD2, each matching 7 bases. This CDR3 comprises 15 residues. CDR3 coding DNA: TGTGCCGGCAGGGGGGGATTGGCTAGCAGGGGCGAGCAGTACTTC. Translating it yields CAGRGGLASRGEQYF.

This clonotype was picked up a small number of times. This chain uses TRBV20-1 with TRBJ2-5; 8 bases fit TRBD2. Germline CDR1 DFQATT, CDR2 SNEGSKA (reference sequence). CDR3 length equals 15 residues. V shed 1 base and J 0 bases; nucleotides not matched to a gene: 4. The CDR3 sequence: CSARGASGYQETQYF. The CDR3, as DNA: TGCAGTGCTAGAGGGGCTAGCGGGTACCAAGAGACCCAGTACTTC.

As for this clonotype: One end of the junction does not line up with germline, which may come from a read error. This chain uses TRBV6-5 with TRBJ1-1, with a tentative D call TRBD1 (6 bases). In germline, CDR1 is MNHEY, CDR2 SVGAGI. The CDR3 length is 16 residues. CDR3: CASSYSRDTFYTEAFF. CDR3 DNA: TGTGCCAGCAGCTACTCCCGGGACACATTTTACACTGAAGCTTTCTTT.

CDR3 amino acids: CSASSAEGNYGYTF. For the CDR3, the DNA is TGCAGTGCTTCCTCGGCGGAGGGCAACTATGGCTACACCTTC. The chain links TRBV20-1 to TRBJ1-2, with D hard to call. The V end lost 5 bases, the J end lost 2 bases, and 15 bases lay between the germline ends. The CDR3 extends over 14 amino acids. Germline assignment: CDR1 DFQATT and CDR2 SNEGSKA (reference sequence).

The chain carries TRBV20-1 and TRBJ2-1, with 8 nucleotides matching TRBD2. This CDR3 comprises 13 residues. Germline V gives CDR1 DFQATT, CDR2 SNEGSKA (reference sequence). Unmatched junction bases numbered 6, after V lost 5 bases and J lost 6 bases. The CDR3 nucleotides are TGCAGTGCTCAGCGGACTAGCTCCAATGAGCAGTTCTTC. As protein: CSAQRTSSNEQFF.

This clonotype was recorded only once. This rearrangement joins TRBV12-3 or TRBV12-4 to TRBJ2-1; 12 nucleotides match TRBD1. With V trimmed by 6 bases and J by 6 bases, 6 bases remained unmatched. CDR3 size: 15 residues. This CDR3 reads CASRIGTGGFNEQFF. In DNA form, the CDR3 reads TGTGCCAGCAGGATCGGGACAGGGGGCTTCAATGAGCAGTTCTTC.

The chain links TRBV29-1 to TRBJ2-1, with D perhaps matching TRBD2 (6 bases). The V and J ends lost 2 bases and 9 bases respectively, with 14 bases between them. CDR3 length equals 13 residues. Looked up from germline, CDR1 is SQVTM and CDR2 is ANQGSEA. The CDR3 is CSVEPPGVTEQFF. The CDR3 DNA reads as TGCAGCGTTGAACCCCCGGGGGTCACTGAGCAGTTCTTC.

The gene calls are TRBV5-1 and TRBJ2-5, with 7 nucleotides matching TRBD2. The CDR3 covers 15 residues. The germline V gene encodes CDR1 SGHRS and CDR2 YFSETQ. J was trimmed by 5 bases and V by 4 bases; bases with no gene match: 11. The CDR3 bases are TGCGCCAGCAGCCCTAATCTAGCGGACACGGAGACCCAGTACTTC. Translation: CASSPNLADTETQYF. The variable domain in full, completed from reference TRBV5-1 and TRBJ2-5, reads KAGVTQTPRYLIKTRGQQVTLSCSPISGHRSVSWYQQTPGQGLQFLFEYFSETQRNKGNFPGRFSGRQFSNSRSEMNVSTLELGDSALYLCASSPNLADTETQYFGPGTRLLVL.

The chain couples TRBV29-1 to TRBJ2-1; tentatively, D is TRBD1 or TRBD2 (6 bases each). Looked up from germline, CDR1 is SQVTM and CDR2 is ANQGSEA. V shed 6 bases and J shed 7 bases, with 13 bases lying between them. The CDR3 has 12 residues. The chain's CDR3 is CSVAKGGNEQFF. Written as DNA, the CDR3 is TGCAGCGTGGCCAAGGGGGGAAATGAGCAGTTCTTC.

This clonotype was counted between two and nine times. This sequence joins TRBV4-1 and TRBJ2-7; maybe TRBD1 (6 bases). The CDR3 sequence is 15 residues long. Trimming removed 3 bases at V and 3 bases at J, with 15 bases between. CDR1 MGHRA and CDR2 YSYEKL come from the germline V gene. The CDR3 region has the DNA TGCGCCAGCAGCCACCCGGGACACGGTTTCTACGAGCAGTACTTC. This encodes CASSHPGHGFYEQYF.

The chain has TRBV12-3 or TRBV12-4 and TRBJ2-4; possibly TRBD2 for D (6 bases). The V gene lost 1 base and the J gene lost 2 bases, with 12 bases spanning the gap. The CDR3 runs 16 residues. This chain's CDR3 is CASSLGGAGTKNIQYF. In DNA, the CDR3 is TGTGCCAGCAGTTTAGGGGGCGCGGGGACCAAAAACATTCAGTACTTC.

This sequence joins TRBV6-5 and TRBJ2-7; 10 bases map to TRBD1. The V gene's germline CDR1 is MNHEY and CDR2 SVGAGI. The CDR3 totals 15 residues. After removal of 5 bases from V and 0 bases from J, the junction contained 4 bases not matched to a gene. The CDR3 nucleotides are TGTGCCAGCAGTATGGACAGGGGGAGCTCCTACGAGCAGTACTTC. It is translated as CASSMDRGSSYEQYF.

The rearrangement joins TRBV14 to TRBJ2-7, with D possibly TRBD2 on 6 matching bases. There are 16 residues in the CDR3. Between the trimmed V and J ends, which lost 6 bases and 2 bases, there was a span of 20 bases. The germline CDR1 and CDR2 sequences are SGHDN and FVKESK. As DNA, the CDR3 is TGTGCCAGCAGACACCTGCCTGCACTAGCTCCCTACGAGCAGTACTTC. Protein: CASRHLPALAPYEQYF.

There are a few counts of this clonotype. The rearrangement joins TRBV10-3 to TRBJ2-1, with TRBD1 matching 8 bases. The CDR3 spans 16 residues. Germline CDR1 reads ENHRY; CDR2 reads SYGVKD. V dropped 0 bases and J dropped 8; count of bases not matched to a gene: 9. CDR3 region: CAISESRGRLEDEQFF. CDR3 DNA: TGTGCCATCAGTGAGTCCAGGGGGCGCCTAGAGGATGAGCAGTTCTTC.

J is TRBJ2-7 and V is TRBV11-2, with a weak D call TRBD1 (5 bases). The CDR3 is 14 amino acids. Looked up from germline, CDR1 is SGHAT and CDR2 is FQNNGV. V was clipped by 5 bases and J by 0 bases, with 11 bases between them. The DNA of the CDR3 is TGTGCCAGCAGCAAGGACATCAGCTCCTACGAGCAGTACTTC. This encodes CASSKDISSYEQYF.

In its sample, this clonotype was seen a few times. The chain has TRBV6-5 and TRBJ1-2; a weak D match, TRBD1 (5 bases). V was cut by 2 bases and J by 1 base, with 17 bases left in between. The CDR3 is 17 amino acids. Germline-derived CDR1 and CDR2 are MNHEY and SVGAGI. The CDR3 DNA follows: TGTGCCAGCAGTTACGGGGCGGAAGGGGACTTTAACTATGGCTACACCTTC. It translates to CASSYGAEGDFNYGYTF.

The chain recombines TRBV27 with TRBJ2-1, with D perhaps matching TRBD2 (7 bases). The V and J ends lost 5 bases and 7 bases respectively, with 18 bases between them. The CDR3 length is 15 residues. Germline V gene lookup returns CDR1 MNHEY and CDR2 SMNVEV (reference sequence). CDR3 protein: CASSRGLQGGNEQFF. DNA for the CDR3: TGTGCCAGCAGTCGGGGACTACAGGGAGGGAATGAGCAGTTCTTC.

The CDR3 loop reads CASTPGGISPLHF. The CDR3 region has the DNA TGTGCCAGCACGCCAGGGGGTATCTCACCCCTCCACTTT. This sequence joins TRBV12-3 or TRBV12-4 and TRBJ1-6; 7 nucleotides line up with TRBD1. The length of the CDR3 is 13 residues. V trimming: 7 bases; J trimming: 10 bases; junction bases outside the gene matches: 7.

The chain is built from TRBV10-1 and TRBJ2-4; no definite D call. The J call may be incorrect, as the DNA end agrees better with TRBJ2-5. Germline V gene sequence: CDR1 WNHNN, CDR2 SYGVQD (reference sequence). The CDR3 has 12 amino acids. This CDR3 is CGAALPQETQYF. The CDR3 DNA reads TGCGGCGCGGCTCTACCCCAAGAGACCCAGTACTTC.

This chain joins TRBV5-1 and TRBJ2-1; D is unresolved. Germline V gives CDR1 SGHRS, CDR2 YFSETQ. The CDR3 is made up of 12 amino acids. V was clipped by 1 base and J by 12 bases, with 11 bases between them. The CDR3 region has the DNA TGCGCCAGCAGCTTGAGGGCCCCTCGGCAGTTCTTC. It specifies CASSLRAPRQFF.

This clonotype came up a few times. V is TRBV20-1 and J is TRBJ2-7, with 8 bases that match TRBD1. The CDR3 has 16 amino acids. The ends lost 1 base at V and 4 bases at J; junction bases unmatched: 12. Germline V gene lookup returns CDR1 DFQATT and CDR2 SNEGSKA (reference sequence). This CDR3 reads CSARGHEGQVSYEQYF. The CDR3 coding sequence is TGCAGTGCTAGAGGTCATGAGGGACAGGTCTCGTACGAGCAGTACTTC.

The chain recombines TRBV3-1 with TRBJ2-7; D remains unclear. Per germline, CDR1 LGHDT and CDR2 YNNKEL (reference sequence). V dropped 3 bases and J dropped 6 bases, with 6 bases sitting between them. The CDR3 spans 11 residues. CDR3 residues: CASSHYSEQYF. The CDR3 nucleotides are TGTGCCAGCAGCCATTATAGCGAGCAGTACTTC.